The 24 T cell receptor beta chains given below trace back to one sample, sequenced in a study of a mutant IDH1 vaccine in newly diagnosed glioma. Profiled with immunoSEQ multiplex PCR; TCRdb holds only in-frame clones, not every one. The table records about 98,000 clones, 70% to 90% of them present only once. Time point specified: baseline, week 1 (first vaccination visit). The treatment denotes: pre-vaccination baseline after standard-of-care therapy. Sequencing was performed on PBMCs, taken from a glioma patient treated with radiotherapy, temozolomide or both. The source is a woman between 45 and 60 years old with glioma.

J is TRBJ1-4 and V is TRBV6-6, with D hard to call. The V end lost 5 bases, the J end lost 0 bases, and 7 bases lay between the germline ends. CDR1 and CDR2 from the germline V gene are MNHNY and SVGAGI (reference sequence). The CDR3 has 14 residues. CDR3 sequence: CASSPTSTNEKLFF. DNA of the CDR3: TGTGCCAGCAGTCCCACGTCAACTAATGAAAAACTGTTTTTT.

This sequence joins TRBV18 and TRBJ2-4, with D possibly TRBD2 on 5 matching bases. Germline CDR1 reads KGHSH; CDR2 reads LQKENI. V lost 2 bases and J lost 0, with 14 bases in between. The CDR3 extends over 17 amino acids. CDR3 sequence: CASSPGWTGLAKNIQYF. The DNA for the CDR3 is TGTGCCAGCTCACCAGGGTGGACCGGACTAGCCAAAAACATTCAGTACTTC. The full variable domain, its missing parts supplied by reference TRBV18 and TRBJ2-4, is NAGVMQNPRHLVRRRGQEARLRCSPMKGHSHVYWYRQLPEEGLKFMVYLQKENIIDESGMPKERFSAEFPKEGPSILRIQQVVRGDSAAYFCASSPGWTGLAKNIQYFGAGTRLSVL.

The chain links TRBV28 to TRBJ2-5; 11 nucleotides line up with TRBD1. Germline CDR1 and CDR2: MDHEN and SYDVKM. V dropped 5 bases and J dropped 5; count of bases not matched to a gene: 10. This CDR3 comprises 16 residues. Here the CDR3 reads CASSHLRTGGWETQYF. CDR3 nucleotides: TGTGCCAGCAGTCACCTCCGGACAGGGGGCTGGGAGACCCAGTACTTC.

V usage is TRBV30 and J usage is TRBJ2-2, with 9 bases fitting TRBD1. This CDR3 is built from 15 residues. Germline CDR1 GTSNPN, CDR2 SVGIG (reference sequence). Germline trimming cut 3 bases from V and 5 bases from J; bases unmatched to any gene: 7. The CDR3 loop is CAWRTGGAWTGELFF. In nucleotides, the CDR3 is TGTGCCTGGAGAACAGGGGGCGCCTGGACCGGGGAGCTGTTTTTT. Using reference TRBV30 and TRBJ2-2 for the parts outside the CDR3, the full variable domain is SQTIHQWPATLVQPVGSPLSLECTVEGTSNPNLYWYRQAAGRGLQLLFYSVGIGQISSEVPQNLSASRPQDRQFILSSKKLLLSDSGFYLCAWRTGGAWTGELFFGEGSRLTVL.

The chain combines TRBV9 with TRBJ2-5, with TRBD2 as a possible D gene (7 bases). This CDR3 has 17 residues. Trimming shortened V by 7 bases and J by 6 bases, and 28 bases separated the two germline ends. Looked up from germline, CDR1 is SGDLS and CDR2 is YYNGEE. CDR3 sequence: CASSRGLAGEGDQTQYF. In DNA, the CDR3 is TGTGCCAGCTCCCGGGGCCTGGCGGGAGAGGGGGATCAGACCCAGTACTTC.

The CDR3: CASSYRGALSYEQYF. CDR3 sequence (DNA): TGTGCCAGCAGCTACAGAGGGGCCCTCTCCTACGAGCAGTACTTC. J is TRBJ2-7 and V is TRBV5-4; D is tentatively TRBD1 or TRBD2 (5 bases each). The CDR3 has 15 amino acids. V was trimmed by 3 bases and J by 0 bases, leaving 13 bases between them. CDR1 is SGHNT, CDR2 YYREEE, per germline (reference sequence).

The chain combines TRBV28 with TRBJ2-1; 10 nucleotides match TRBD2. Germline trimming cut 6 bases from V and 2 bases from J; bases unmatched to any gene: 4. The CDR3 totals 15 residues. CDR1 and CDR2 from the germline V gene are MDHEN and SYDVKM. In DNA form, the CDR3 reads TGTGCCAGCAGCCCTCTAGCGGGGGCCTACAATGAGCAGTTCTTC. As protein: CASSPLAGAYNEQFF. The full variable domain, in which reference TRBV28 and TRBJ2-1 provide the parts outside the CDR3, is DVKVTQSSRYLVKRTGEKVFLECVQDMDHENMFWYRQDPGLGLRLIYFSYDVKMKEKGDIPEGYSVSREKKERFSLILESASTNQTSMYLCASSPLAGAYNEQFFGPGTRLTVL.

V and J are TRBV10-3 and TRBJ1-3; 7 bases map to TRBD1. V dropped 6 bases and J dropped 0; count of bases not matched to a gene: 2. The CDR3 has 14 residues. The V gene's germline CDR1 is ENHRY and CDR2 SYGVKD. CDR3: CAIRGQLSGNTIYF. CDR3 nucleotide sequence: TGTGCCATCAGGGGACAGCTCTCTGGAAACACCATATATTTT.

This clone came up once. The chain is built from TRBV25-1 and TRBJ2-5, with 7 nucleotides matching TRBD2. The J call may be mistaken, given a closer DNA end match to TRBJ2-7. Germline loops: CDR1 MGHDK, CDR2 SYGVNS. The CDR3 extends over 16 amino acids. The chain's CDR3 is CASSEWGGGSPYEQYF. For the CDR3, the DNA is TGTGCCAGCAGTGAATGGGGCGGGGGATCTCCCTACGAGCAGTACTTC.

This clone turned up a few times. CDR3 protein: CAWRLGRSTEAFF. For the CDR3, the DNA is TGTGCCTGGAGACTGGGCAGAAGTACTGAAGCTTTCTTT. The chain joins TRBV30 to TRBJ1-1; D is unclear. The CDR3 covers 13 residues. V lost 3 bases and J lost 5, with 13 bases in between. Looked up from germline, CDR1 is GTSNPN and CDR2 is SVGIG (reference sequence).

This rearrangement joins TRBV27 to TRBJ2-1; 7 nucleotides match TRBD2. In germline, CDR1 is MNHEY, CDR2 SMNVEV (reference sequence). V was pared by 5 bases and J by 8 bases, with 9 bases of the junction left unmatched. This CDR3 region has 14 residues. The chain's CDR3 is CASSPSGTMHEQFF. CDR3 nucleotides: TGTGCCAGCAGTCCCTCCGGGACTATGCATGAGCAGTTCTTC.

V usage is TRBV5-1 and J usage is TRBJ2-1; D gene uncertain. CDR1 is SGHRS and CDR2 is YFSETQ in the germline V gene. Trimming removed 7 bases at V and 5 bases at J, with 16 bases between. The CDR3 consists of 14 residues. In nucleotides, the CDR3 is TGCGCCAGCGCCTTGACCCCAGGCAACAATGAGCAGTTCTTC. This codes for CASALTPGNNEQFF.

The chain is built from TRBV9 and TRBJ1-2; D might be TRBD1 (6 bases). With 3 bases removed from V and 8 bases from J, the gap between germline ends came to 11 bases. CDR1 is SGDLS, CDR2 YYNGEE, per germline. The CDR3 extends over 12 amino acids. Here the CDR3 reads CASSGNRDGYTF. CDR3 in DNA: TGTGCCAGCAGCGGGAACAGGGACGGCTACACCTTC.

This sequence joins TRBV28 and TRBJ1-2; a weak D match, TRBD1 (6 bases). The germline V gene has CDR1 MDHEN and CDR2 SYDVKM. With 4 bases removed from V and 4 bases from J, the gap between germline ends came to 13 bases. The CDR3 totals 14 residues. CDR3 in amino acids: CASSSGRRGYGYTF. The CDR3 DNA sequence: TGTGCCAGCAGTTCCGGTCGCAGGGGCTATGGCTACACCTTC.

The chain is built from TRBV28 and TRBJ1-3, with TRBD1 as a possible D gene (5 bases). V was cut by 1 base and J by 0 bases, with 16 bases left in between. The germline V gene has CDR1 MDHEN and CDR2 SYDVKM. The CDR3 extends over 18 amino acids. CDR3 nucleotides: TGTGCCAGCAGTTTATACTCCCCAGGGCCTAACTCTGGAAACACCATATATTTT. It yields the protein CASSLYSPGPNSGNTIYF.

The rearrangement uses TRBV28 and TRBJ2-7; 13 bases match TRBD2. The CDR3 sequence is 15 residues long. The germline V gene has CDR1 MDHEN and CDR2 SYDVKM. V lost 5 bases to trimming and J lost 4 bases; unmatched junction nucleotides: 5. The CDR3 region is CASSGGLAGPYEQYF. The CDR3 region has the DNA TGTGCCAGCAGTGGGGGACTAGCGGGACCTTACGAGCAGTACTTC.

The J gene is TRBJ2-7, the V gene TRBV18; TRBD1 aligns across 7 bases. V lost 1 base, J lost 3 bases, and 6 bases stayed unmatched. CDR3 length: 15 amino acids. Germline V gene sequence: CDR1 KGHSH, CDR2 LQKENI. CDR3 region: CASSPRAGGIYEQYF. The CDR3 DNA reads TGTGCCAGCTCACCACGGGCAGGGGGAATCTACGAGCAGTACTTC.

V usage is TRBV6-5 and J usage is TRBJ2-1, with D perhaps TRBD1 or TRBD2 (5 bases each). The CDR3 is made up of 14 amino acids. V was trimmed by 2 bases and J by 4 bases, leaving 9 bases between them. From germline, CDR1 is MNHEY and CDR2 SVGAGI. CDR3 sequence reads: CASSYRDQYNEQFF. The CDR3 bases are TGTGCCAGCAGTTACCGGGACCAATACAATGAGCAGTTCTTC.

This chain uses TRBV6-5 with TRBJ1-5; D is ambiguous. This CDR3 contains 15 residues. Germline lookup yields CDR1 MNHEY and CDR2 SVGAGI. Trimming removed 6 bases from V and 1 base from J, with 13 bases in between. The CDR3 sequence is CASRYRVGSNQPQHF. CDR3 bases: TGTGCCAGCAGGTACCGTGTGGGGAGCAATCAGCCCCAGCATTTT.

This CDR3 reads CSVEGDSSNQPQHF. The CDR3 nucleotides are TGCAGCGTTGAAGGAGACAGTAGCAATCAGCCCCAGCATTTT. The chain links TRBV29-1 to TRBJ1-5; tentative D call: TRBD1 (5 bases). The CDR3 sequence is 14 residues long. The germline gives CDR1 SQVTM, CDR2 ANQGSEA. Trimming pared 1 base from V and 0 bases from J, leaving 7 bases between.

The sample holds a few counts of this clone. The chain couples TRBV6-5 to TRBJ1-1, with D unresolved. Germline loops: CDR1 MNHEY, CDR2 SVGAGI. This CDR3 spans 14 amino acids. The germline V and J ends were trimmed by 2 bases and 2 bases, with 9 bases remaining between them. The DNA of the CDR3 is TGTGCCAGCAGTTACCTGGAGGAAAACACTGAAGCTTTCTTT. It is translated as CASSYLEENTEAFF.

The V and J genes are TRBV28 and TRBJ1-2; D unresolved. Looked up from germline, CDR1 is MDHEN and CDR2 is SYDVKM. The V gene lost 7 bases and the J gene lost 3 bases, with 15 bases spanning the gap. The CDR3 contains 14 residues. In DNA, the CDR3 is TGTGCCAGCAATACGTCCCCCCAGGACTATGGCTACACCTTC. Translated, it gives CASNTSPQDYGYTF.

J is TRBJ1-5 and V is TRBV4-2, with 8 bases fitting TRBD1. V shed 4 bases, J shed 4 bases, and the junction held 6 bases outside the gene matches. This CDR3 is 15 amino acids long. Germline-derived CDR1 and CDR2 are LGHNA and YNFKEQ. The CDR3 reads CASSLTGQGNQPQHF. CDR3 coding DNA: TGTGCCAGCAGCCTCACTGGACAGGGAAATCAGCCCCAGCATTTT.

The CDR3 loop reads CASSSPTGELFF. The CDR3 DNA sequence: TGTGCCAGCAGTTCCCCCACCGGGGAGCTGTTTTTT. The genes are TRBV27 and TRBJ2-2, with D hard to call. V was cut by 4 bases and J by 4 bases, with 4 bases left in between. There are 12 residues in the CDR3. From germline, CDR1 is MNHEY and CDR2 SMNVEV (reference sequence).